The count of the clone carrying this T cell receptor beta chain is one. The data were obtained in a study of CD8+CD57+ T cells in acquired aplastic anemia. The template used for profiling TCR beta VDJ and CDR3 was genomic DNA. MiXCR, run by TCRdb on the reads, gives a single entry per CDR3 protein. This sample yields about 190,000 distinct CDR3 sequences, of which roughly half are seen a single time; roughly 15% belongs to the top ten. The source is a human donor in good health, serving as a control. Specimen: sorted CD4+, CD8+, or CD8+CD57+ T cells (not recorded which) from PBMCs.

CDR3 nucleotide sequence: TGTGCCAGCAGCACCGGACAGAGCAATCAGCCCCAGCATTTT. Translated: CASSTGQSNQPQHF. V and J are TRBV7-6 and TRBJ1-5; D may be TRBD1 (6 bases). The CDR3 has 14 amino acids. V was clipped by 5 bases and J by 1 base, with 9 bases between them. Germline V gives CDR1 SGHVS, CDR2 FNYEAQ.